The source of this T cell receptor (beta chain) is a study of cytomegalovirus exposure and HLA in healthy donors. Study-wide points: Segments of the TCR beta V type were, in most cases, productive about 90% or about 30% of the time in an earlier analysis. Later, TCR association rates were found to vary by HLA locus, highest for DRB1 and lowest for HLA-C. Later on, a genetic analysis was performed. It linked a missense variant in DCLRE1C with V- and J-gene trimming of TCR beta.

This clone was seen more than once but under ten times. The target antigen is unknown. Germline V gives CDR1 LNHDA, CDR2 SQIVND (reference sequence). The ends lost 2 bases at V and 2 bases at J; junction bases unmatched: 2. The CDR3 has 15 residues. The PCR made use of 60 Vbeta and 13 Jbeta primers. The method was immunoSEQ multiplex PCR; TCRdb's version includes in-frame clones alone and lacks a portion of them. Of approximately 210,000 clones detected, 75% to 85% appear once; the ten largest clones hold around 1.6%. The source of this sequence is a woman aged 45-65 years in good health and CMV-seronegative. Sequencing used PBMCs. The chain uses TRBV19 and TRBJ2-5; 10 nucleotides match TRBD2. The DNA for the CDR3 is TGTGCCAGTAGTATAAGGACTAGCGGACAAGAGACCCAGTACTTC. The encoded protein is CASSIRTSGQETQYF.